This T cell receptor (beta chain) comes out of a study of T cell changes during pregnancy in multiple sclerosis (dated by TCRdb to the late 2010s). Background on the whole study: The study examined how the T cell repertoire changed over the course of pregnancy in women with multiple sclerosis.

A remark on this clone: Its binding antigen is unknown. No much larger clone exists at a distance of one base, and base qualities are not known.

Library prep was done by the immunoSEQ multiplex PCR assay. TCRdb re-hosts the immuneACCESS table, in-frame sequences only. Its copies lack some clones; in the studies checked, an unresolved V gene accounts for under half of them, and the cause for the rest is not known. Counted in this sample were about 38,000 clones; 94% of them appeared once. Of the sample, approximately 0.41% is held by the ten largest clones. Between the V and J ends, shortened by 1 base and 3 bases respectively, the junction contains 8 bases. Based on the germline V gene, the CDR1 and CDR2 sequences are SGHTA and FQGNSA. The CDR3 contains 14 residues, cysteine and phenylalanine counted. CDR3 DNA only is kept here, 42 bases in frame from base 1.

This specimen consisted of CD4+ T cells from peripheral blood mononuclear cells, obtained in the second trimester of pregnancy. The receptor was isolated from a female donor with multiple sclerosis, enrolled in a pregnancy study. Here the chain combines TRBV7-2 and TRBJ2-3, and possibly TRBD2, on 5 matching bases. The nucleotides read TGTGCCAGCAGCTTAGGGACTCCTACAGATACGCAGTATTTT. It encodes CASSLGTPTDTQYF. Supplemented by the reference TRBV7-2 and TRBJ2-3 proteins around the CDR3, the complete variable domain is GAGVSQSPSNKVTEKGKDVELRCDPISGHTALYWYRQSLGQGLEFLIYFQGNSAPDKSGLPSDRFSAERTGGSVSTLTIQRTQQEDSAVYLCASSLGTPTDTQYFGPGTRLTVL.